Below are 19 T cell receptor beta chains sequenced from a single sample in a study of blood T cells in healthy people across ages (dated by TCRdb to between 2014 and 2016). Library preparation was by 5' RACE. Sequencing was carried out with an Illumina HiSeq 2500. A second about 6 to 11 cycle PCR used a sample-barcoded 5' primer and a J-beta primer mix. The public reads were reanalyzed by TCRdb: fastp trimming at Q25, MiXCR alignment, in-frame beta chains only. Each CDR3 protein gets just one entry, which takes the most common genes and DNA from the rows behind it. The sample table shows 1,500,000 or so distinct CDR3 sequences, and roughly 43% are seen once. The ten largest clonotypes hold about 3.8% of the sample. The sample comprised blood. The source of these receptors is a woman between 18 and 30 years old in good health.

In DNA form, the CDR3 reads TGTGCCAGCAGTTTAGCGGGGGGGAGACAGGCACGGTCACCCCTCCACTTT. As protein: CASSLAGGRQARSPLHF. This sequence joins TRBV12-3 or TRBV12-4 and TRBJ1-6, with D perhaps TRBD1 (6 bases). Trimming shortened V by 0 bases and J by 10 bases, and 19 bases separated the two germline ends. The CDR3 contains 17 residues.

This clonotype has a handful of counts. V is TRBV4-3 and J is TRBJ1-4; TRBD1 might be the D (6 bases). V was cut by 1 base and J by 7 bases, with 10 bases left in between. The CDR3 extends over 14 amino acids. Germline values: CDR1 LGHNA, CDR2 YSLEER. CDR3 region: CASSQAGASEKLFF. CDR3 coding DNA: TGCGCCAGCAGCCAAGCGGGGGCAAGTGAAAAACTGTTTTTT.

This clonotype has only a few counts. The CDR3 protein is CSVLRGYTF. CDR3 nucleotide sequence: TGCAGCGTTTTACGTGGCTACACCTTC. The chain has TRBV29-1 and TRBJ1-2; D call uncertain. The V gene lost 5 bases and the J gene lost 7 bases, with 5 bases spanning the gap. CDR1 and CDR2 from the germline V gene are SQVTM and ANQGSEA. This CDR3 comprises 9 residues.

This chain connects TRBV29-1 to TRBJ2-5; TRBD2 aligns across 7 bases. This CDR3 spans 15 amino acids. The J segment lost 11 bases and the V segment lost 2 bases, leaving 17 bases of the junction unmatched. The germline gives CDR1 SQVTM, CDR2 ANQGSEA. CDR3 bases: TGCAGCGTTGAAATACTAGCGCGTCCCTACAATGAGCAGTACTTC. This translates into CSVEILARPYNEQYF.

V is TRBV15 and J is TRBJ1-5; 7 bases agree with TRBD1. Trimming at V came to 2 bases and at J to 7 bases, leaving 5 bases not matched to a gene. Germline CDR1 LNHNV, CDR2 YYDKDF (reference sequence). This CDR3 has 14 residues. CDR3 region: CATSRSTGLQPQHF. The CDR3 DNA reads TGTGCCACCAGCAGATCGACAGGGCTGCAGCCCCAGCATTTT.

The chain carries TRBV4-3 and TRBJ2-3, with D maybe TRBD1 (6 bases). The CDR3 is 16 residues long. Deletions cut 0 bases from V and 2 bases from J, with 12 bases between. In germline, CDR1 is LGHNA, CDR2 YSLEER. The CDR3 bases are TGCGCCAGCAGCCAAGACAGGGGAAAACCCACAGATACGCAGTATTTT. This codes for CASSQDRGKPTDTQYF.

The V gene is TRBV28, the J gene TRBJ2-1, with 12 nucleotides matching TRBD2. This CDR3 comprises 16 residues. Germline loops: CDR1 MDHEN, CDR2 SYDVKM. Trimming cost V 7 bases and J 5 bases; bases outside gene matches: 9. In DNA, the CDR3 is TGTGCCAGCACCCCCAGACTAGCGGGAGAGGACAATGAGCAGTTCTTC. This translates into CASTPRLAGEDNEQFF. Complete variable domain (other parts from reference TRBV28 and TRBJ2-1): DVKVTQSSRYLVKRTGEKVFLECVQDMDHENMFWYRQDPGLGLRLIYFSYDVKMKEKGDIPEGYSVSREKKERFSLILESASTNQTSMYLCASTPRLAGEDNEQFFGPGTRLTVL.

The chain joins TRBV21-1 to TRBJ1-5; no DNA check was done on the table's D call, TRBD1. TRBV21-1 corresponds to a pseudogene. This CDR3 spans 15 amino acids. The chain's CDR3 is CASSKGTGESQPQHF. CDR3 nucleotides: TGTGCCAGCAGCAAAGGGACAGGGGAAAGTCAGCCCCAGCATTTT.

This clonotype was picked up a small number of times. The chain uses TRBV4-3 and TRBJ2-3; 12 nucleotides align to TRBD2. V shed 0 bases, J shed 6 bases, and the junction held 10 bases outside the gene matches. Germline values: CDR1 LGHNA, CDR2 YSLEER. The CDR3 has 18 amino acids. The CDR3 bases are TGCGCCAGCAGCCAAGATCGGCTAGCGGGAGGGCCTGCGGATACGCAGTATTTT. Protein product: CASSQDRLAGGPADTQYF.

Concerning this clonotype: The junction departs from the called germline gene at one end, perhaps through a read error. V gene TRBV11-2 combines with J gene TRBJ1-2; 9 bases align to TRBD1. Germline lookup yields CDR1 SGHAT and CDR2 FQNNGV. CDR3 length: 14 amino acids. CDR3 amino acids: CAGSTQTGGYGYTF. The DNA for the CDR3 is TGTGCCGGCAGCACTCAGACAGGGGGCTATGGCTACACCTTC.

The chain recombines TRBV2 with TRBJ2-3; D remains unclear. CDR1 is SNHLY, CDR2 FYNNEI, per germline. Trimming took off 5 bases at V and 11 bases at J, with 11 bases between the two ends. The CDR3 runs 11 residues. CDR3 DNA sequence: TGTGCCAGCAGTTGGACCGTCGGGCAGTATTTT. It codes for CASSWTVGQYF.

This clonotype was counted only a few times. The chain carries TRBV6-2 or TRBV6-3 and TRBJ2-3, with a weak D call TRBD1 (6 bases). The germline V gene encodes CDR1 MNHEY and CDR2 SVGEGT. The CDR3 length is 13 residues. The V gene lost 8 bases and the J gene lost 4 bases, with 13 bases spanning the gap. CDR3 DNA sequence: TGTGCCAGCGCCCAGGGGATTCCAGATACGCAGTATTTT. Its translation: CASAQGIPDTQYF.

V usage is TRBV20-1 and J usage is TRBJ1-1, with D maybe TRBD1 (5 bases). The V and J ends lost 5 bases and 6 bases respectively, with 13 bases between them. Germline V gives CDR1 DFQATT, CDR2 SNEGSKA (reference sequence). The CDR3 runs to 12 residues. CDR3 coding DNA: TGCAGTGCTTCCCGACAGAGGGCTGAAGCTTTCTTT. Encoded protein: CSASRQRAEAFF.

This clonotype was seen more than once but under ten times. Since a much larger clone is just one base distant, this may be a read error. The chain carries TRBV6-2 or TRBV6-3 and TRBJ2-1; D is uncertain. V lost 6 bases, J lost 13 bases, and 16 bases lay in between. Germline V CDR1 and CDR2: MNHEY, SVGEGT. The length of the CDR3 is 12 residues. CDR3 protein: CASSPVEETQFF. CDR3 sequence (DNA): TGTGCCAGCAGCCCCGTCGAAGAGACCCAGTTCTTC.

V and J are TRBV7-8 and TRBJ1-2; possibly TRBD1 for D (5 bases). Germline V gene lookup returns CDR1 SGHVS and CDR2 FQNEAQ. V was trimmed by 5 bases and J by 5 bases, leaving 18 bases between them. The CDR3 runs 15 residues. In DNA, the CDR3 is TGTGCCAGCAGCAACCGGGGCGCGGAGGAATATGGCTACACCTTC. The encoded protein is CASSNRGAEEYGYTF.

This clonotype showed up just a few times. The CDR3 coding sequence is TGTGCCAGCAGCGGCAGGGCTGGGGCCAACGTCCTGACTTTC. Translating it yields CASSGRAGANVLTF. This chain uses TRBV7-2 with TRBJ2-6, with D possibly TRBD1 on 5 matching bases. V lost 5 bases, J lost 2 bases, and 7 bases lay in between. Germline loops: CDR1 SGHTA, CDR2 FQGNSA. This CDR3 has 14 residues.

The CDR3 protein is CASSLAGGEETQFF. DNA for the CDR3: TGCGCCAGCAGCTTGGCCGGGGGAGAAGAGACCCAGTTCTTC. V usage is TRBV5-1 and J usage is TRBJ2-1; the D gene is possibly TRBD2 (6 bases). This CDR3 spans 14 amino acids. The germline CDR1 and CDR2 sequences are SGHRS and YFSETQ. V gave up 0 bases and J gave up 13 bases, with 17 bases separating them.

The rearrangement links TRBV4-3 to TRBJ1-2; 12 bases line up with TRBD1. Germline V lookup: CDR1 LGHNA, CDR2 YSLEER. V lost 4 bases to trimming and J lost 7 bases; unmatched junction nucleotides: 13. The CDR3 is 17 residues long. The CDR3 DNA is TGCGCCAGCAGCCCGGCCGGGACAGGGGGCGACCAGGCTGGCTACACCTTC. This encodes CASSPAGTGGDQAGYTF.

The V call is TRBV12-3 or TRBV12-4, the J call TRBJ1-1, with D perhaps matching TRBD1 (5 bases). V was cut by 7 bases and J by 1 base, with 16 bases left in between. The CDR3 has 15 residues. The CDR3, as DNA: TGTGCCAGCACTCTTATCATGGGGCCGAACACTGAAGCTTTCTTT. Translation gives CASTLIMGPNTEAFF.